This T cell receptor beta chain originates from a study of blood T cell repertoires in COVID-19. Study summary: Sources were T cells, B-cell-depleted T cells, or PBMCs; the material itself was cDNA or gDNA.

Under the authors' procedure: The assay estimated nucleated cells by amplifying reference gene primers. TCRdb keeps only in-frame clones here, not all; method: immunoSEQ multiplex PCR. V, J and clone size reflect that table, while D and trimming were determined from the DNA. Here the sample spans fewer than 200,000 clones, approximately 90% being singletons. Germline V lookup: CDR1 LNHNV, CDR2 YYDKDF (reference sequence). J was trimmed by 6 bases and V by 8 bases; bases with no gene match: 11. The CDR3 length is 14 residues. The source of this sequence is a man aged 50 to 59 who had recovered from COVID-19. Sequencing was performed on peripheral blood. The rearrangement uses TRBV15 and TRBJ2-7; 9 bases are shared with TRBD1. CDR3 DNA: TGTGCCACCTCGTCAGGGACAGGGCCCCTCGAGCAGTACTTC. This sequence encodes CATSSGTGPLEQYF.